The present T cell receptor (beta chain) was sequenced within a study of T cell repertoires in cytomegalovirus infection. Whole-study context: The authors relied on CMV epitopes, both recently identified HLA-C-restricted and well-studied HLA-B-restricted. Public TCR beta signatures were indicative of both CMV infection and a matching HLA type.

This CDR3 comprises 15 residues. Germline V gene lookup returns CDR1 MNHNS and CDR2 SASEGT. V shed 1 base and J shed 2 bases, with 10 bases lying between them. Study-wide results and limits: HLA-C-restricted CMV clonotypes gave the most frequent clonotype in two of eight donors. CMV carriers having the relevant HLA were flagged by cumulative public TCR beta family frequency.

As to this clonotype: Its target is not known.

TCRdb independently ran MiXCR on the reads; one entry per CDR3 protein. The data show roughly 80,000 distinct CDR3 sequences, with around 42% seen just once and over 85% held by the top ten. V and J are TRBV6-1 and TRBJ2-3; possibly TRBD1 for D (6 bases). The source was CD8+ T cells from cultured PBMCs, collected from culture after CMV antigen stimulation. This TCR was sampled from a human donor in good health (CMV status not recorded). Some clones in this sample may be carry-over from other donors' samples. Here the CDR3 reads CASSEGVGATDTQYF. CDR3 bases: TGTGCCAGCAGTGAAGGGGTGGGGGCCACAGATACGCAGTATTTT.